What follows are 17 T cell receptor beta chains derived from one specimen sequenced in a study of T cells after posttransplantation cyclophosphamide (dated by TCRdb to 2015 to 2016). The library came from the immunoSEQ multiplex PCR assay. TCRdb carries this immuneACCESS record with in-frame sequences only. Its versions omit some clonotypes, under half of them owing to an unresolved V gene in the studies checked, with the rest unexplained. This sample includes 30,000 to 45,000 clones, and none of them was observed just once. Together, the top ten hold roughly 1.1% of the sample. The specimen sequenced was PBMCs. The source is a girl aged 5 to 17 in good health, CMV-negative, and a related stem cell transplant donor.

The table lists this clone with a few counts. This chain joins TRBV2 and TRBJ2-5; 7 bases match TRBD1. The V gene end was trimmed by 8 bases and the J gene end by 6 bases; junction bases not matched to a gene: 6. The CDR3 is made up of 12 amino acids. CDR1 SNHLY and CDR2 FYNNEI come from the germline V gene. CDR3 sequence: CASGRQGQTQYF. The CDR3 DNA sequence: TGTGCCAGCGGGAGACAGGGCCAGACCCAGTACTTC.

At least ten counts were recorded for this clone. The chain combines TRBV5-6 with TRBJ1-1, with D tentatively TRBD1 (6 bases). The CDR3 sequence is 14 residues long. V was shortened by 2 bases and J by 3 bases, with 11 bases between the two germline ends. Germline CDR1 reads SGHDT; CDR2 reads YYEEEE. The CDR3 DNA reads TGTGCCAGCAGCTTAATTGACAGGTACACTGAAGCTTTCTTT. Protein sequence: CASSLIDRYTEAFF.

This clone was recorded many times. The chain has TRBV19 and TRBJ1-6, with a weak D call TRBD1 (5 bases). The CDR3 loop spans 14 amino acids. Looked up from germline, CDR1 is LNHDA and CDR2 is SQIVND (reference sequence). Trimming shortened V by 6 bases and J by 5 bases, and 11 bases separated the two germline ends. CDR3: CASRNKGNNSPLHF. The CDR3 DNA sequence: TGTGCCAGTAGGAATAAGGGGAATAATTCACCCCTCCACTTT.

This clone was seen ten or more times. The chain links TRBV19 to TRBJ2-7, with 8 bases identical to TRBD1. Trimming took 4 bases from V and 5 from J; bases not matched to a gene: 10. This CDR3 region has 15 residues. CDR1 and CDR2 (germline): LNHDA, SQIVND (reference sequence). Here the CDR3 reads CASSKAAGGLDEQYF. CDR3 in DNA: TGTGCCAGTAGTAAGGCGGCAGGGGGCCTGGACGAGCAGTACTTC. The whole variable domain, filled in from reference TRBV19 and TRBJ2-7, reads DGGITQSPKYLFRKEGQNVTLSCEQNLNHDAMYWYRQDPGQGLRLIYYSQIVNDFQKGDIAEGYSVSREKKESFPLTVTSAQKNPTAFYLCASSKAAGGLDEQYFGPGTRLTVT.

In its sample, this clone was seen many times. The CDR3 DNA follows: TGTGCCAGCAGCTTAGGGTACACCTCCTACGAGCAGTACTTC. The encoded protein is CASSLGYTSYEQYF. The chain carries TRBV11-2 and TRBJ2-7; no reliable D call. With 1 base removed from V and 0 bases from J, the gap between germline ends came to 7 bases. This CDR3 comprises 14 residues. CDR1 and CDR2 (germline): SGHAT, FQNNGV.

The rearrangement links TRBV5-1 to TRBJ2-5, with TRBD2 matching over 11 bases. Trimming removed 1 base from V and 3 bases from J; junction bases left unmatched: 5. The length of the CDR3 is 16 residues. CDR1 and CDR2 from the germline V gene are SGHRS and YFSETQ. This CDR3 is CASSLTSGGPEETQYF. CDR3 sequence (DNA): TGCGCCAGCAGCTTGACTAGCGGGGGTCCTGAAGAGACCCAGTACTTC.

The CDR3 protein is CASSPPNWRSASEQYF. The DNA of the CDR3 is TGTGCCAGCAGCCCCCCCAACTGGCGGAGTGCATCCGAGCAGTACTTC. The chain couples TRBV7-2 to TRBJ2-7, with D uncertain. CDR3 size: 16 residues. The V gene's germline CDR1 is SGHTA and CDR2 FQGNSA. Deletions cut 5 bases from V and 6 bases from J, with 23 bases between.

In its sample, this clone was seen many times. V and J are TRBV18 and TRBJ2-5; 8 bases are a match to TRBD1. Unmatched junction bases numbered 5, after V lost 6 bases and J lost 5 bases. CDR1 and CDR2 (germline): KGHSH, LQKENI. The CDR3 consists of 13 residues. The CDR3 region has the DNA TGTGCCAGCTCGCAAAGACAGGGGGAGACCCAGTACTTC. Its protein product is CASSQRQGETQYF.

This clone was detected many times. The J gene is TRBJ2-7, the V gene TRBV18; D might be TRBD2 (6 bases). The germline CDR1 and CDR2 sequences are KGHSH and LQKENI. The CDR3 length is 14 residues. V lost 4 bases and J 6 bases, leaving 16 bases between the germline ends. CDR3 residues: CASSRLDKEGEQYF. The CDR3 DNA is TGTGCCAGCTCACGACTGGACAAGGAGGGCGAGCAGTACTTC.

This clone was observed many times. The chain has TRBV10-3 and TRBJ2-7; TRBD2 matches 10 bases. Germline V CDR1 and CDR2: ENHRY, SYGVKD. This CDR3 contains 17 residues. The J segment lost 3 bases and the V segment lost 4 bases, leaving 12 bases of the junction unmatched. CDR3: CAISGVGRRTSGYEQYF. Written as DNA, the CDR3 is TGTGCCATCAGTGGGGTAGGCCGTAGGACTAGCGGCTACGAGCAGTACTTC.

This clone came up many times. The V and J genes are TRBV6-4 and TRBJ2-2; 7 nucleotides line up with TRBD1. The CDR3 loop spans 14 amino acids. J lost 2 bases, V lost 4 bases, and 1 base had no gene match. The germline CDR1 and CDR2 sequences are MRHNA and SNTAGT. The CDR3 region has the DNA TGTGCCAGCAGTGGGGACAGTAACACCGGGGAGCTGTTTTTT. Encoded protein: CASSGDSNTGELFF.

This clone was found many times. The chain uses TRBV4-1 and TRBJ1-4; D is perhaps TRBD1 (5 bases). V gave up 4 bases and J gave up 6 bases, with 6 bases separating them. Germline CDR1 is MGHRA and CDR2 is YSYEKL. CDR3 length: 12 amino acids. The CDR3 reads CASSRQYEKLFF. DNA for the CDR3: TGCGCCAGCAGCCGACAGTATGAAAAACTGTTTTTT.

V is TRBV11-2 and J is TRBJ2-4; D is possibly TRBD1 (6 bases). The CDR3 is made up of 12 amino acids. Germline V gene data show CDR1 as SGHAT and CDR2 as FQNNGV. The V and J ends lost 8 bases and 4 bases respectively, with 9 bases between them. The CDR3: CASQQGKNIQYF. In DNA, the CDR3 is TGTGCCAGCCAACAGGGAAAAAACATTCAGTACTTC.

This clone was recorded a few times. The chain employs TRBV4-1 and TRBJ1-4; a weak D match, TRBD1 (5 bases). The CDR3 sequence is 13 residues long. CDR1 and CDR2 from the germline V gene are MGHRA and YSYEKL. V was pared by 2 bases and J by 7 bases, with 8 bases between. The CDR3 region is CASSQNRGEKLFF. As DNA, the CDR3 is TGCGCCAGCAGCCAAAATAGGGGTGAAAAACTGTTTTTT.

This clone was recorded at least ten times. The chain recombines TRBV28 with TRBJ1-1, with 10 positions matching TRBD1. The V segment lost 6 bases and the J segment 1 base; nucleotides outside the gene matches: 2. The V gene's germline CDR1 is MDHEN and CDR2 SYDVKM. The CDR3 contains 14 residues. The CDR3 is CASSRTGGNTEAFF. Here the CDR3 DNA reads TGTGCCAGCAGCAGGACAGGGGGGAACACTGAAGCTTTCTTT.

In this sample, this clone turned up many times. This chain joins TRBV15 and TRBJ2-4, with D perhaps matching TRBD2 (6 bases). The V end lost 0 bases, the J end lost 11 bases, and 14 bases lay between the germline ends. This CDR3 is built from 14 residues. Germline assignment: CDR1 LNHNV and CDR2 YYDKDF (reference sequence). CDR3 region: CATSRDREALLQYF. DNA for the CDR3: TGTGCCACCAGCAGAGATAGGGAGGCCCTGCTTCAGTACTTC.

This clone was detected many times. This chain links TRBV5-1 with TRBJ2-3, with D unresolved. The CDR3 is 16 residues long. V was pared by 3 bases and J by 6 bases, with 20 bases between. CDR1 and CDR2 from the germline V gene are SGHRS and YFSETQ. In DNA, the CDR3 is TGCGCCAGCAGCTGGCGGATGATCATTGTTAGGGATACGCAGTATTTT. Translation: CASSWRMIIVRDTQYF.